A single sample is the source of the 26 T cell receptor beta chains below, sequenced in a study of blood T cell repertoires in COVID-19. Assay: immunoSEQ multiplex PCR; the TCRdb copy retains only in-frame clones and omits some. This sample has roughly 260,000 clones, with more than 70% found just once. Source material: peripheral blood. These receptor sequences come from a woman under 40 with COVID-19, enrolled during active disease.

This chain connects TRBV7-3 to TRBJ2-1, with 8 bases fitting TRBD2. Germline loops: CDR1 SGHTA, CDR2 FQGTGA. The CDR3 covers 17 residues. V shed 5 bases and J 2 bases; nucleotides not matched to a gene: 11. The CDR3 sequence: CASSPQPGGVPYNEQFF. CDR3 bases: TGTGCCAGCAGCCCTCAGCCGGGAGGGGTCCCCTACAATGAGCAGTTCTTC.

The V gene is TRBV7-4, the J gene TRBJ1-6, with D possibly TRBD1 on 6 matching bases. The V end lost 1 base, the J end lost 9 bases, and 22 bases lay between the germline ends. There are 18 residues in the CDR3. CDR1 is SGHVT, CDR2 SQSDAQ, per germline. CDR3 coding DNA: TGTGCCAGCAGCTTAGGCTGGGGCAGGGGCCTATGTGGTTCACCCCTCCACTTT. Amino acid sequence: CASSLGWGRGLCGSPLHF.

V is TRBV9 and J is TRBJ2-1; 7 bases map to TRBD2. Trimming at V came to 3 bases and at J to 2 bases, leaving 11 bases not matched to a gene. This CDR3 comprises 17 residues. CDR1 is SGDLS and CDR2 is YYNGEE in the germline V gene. CDR3 loop: CASSETPGGGPYNEQFF. In DNA, the CDR3 is TGTGCCAGCAGCGAGACTCCGGGAGGTGGTCCCTACAATGAGCAGTTCTTC. Using reference TRBV9 and TRBJ2-1 for the parts outside the CDR3, the full variable domain is DSGVTQTPKHLITATGQRVTLRCSPRSGDLSVYWYQQSLDQGLQFLIQYYNGEERAKGNILERFSAQQFPDLHSELNLSSLELGDSALYFCASSETPGGGPYNEQFFGPGTRLTVL.

The chain is built from TRBV6-2 or TRBV6-3 and TRBJ2-7, with 9 bases fitting TRBD2. The J segment lost 2 bases and the V segment lost 4 bases, leaving 6 bases of the junction unmatched. CDR1 MNHEY and CDR2 SVGEGT come from the germline V gene. CDR3 length equals 15 residues. CDR3 DNA sequence: TGTGCCAGCAGTTGGAGCGGGAGGAGGCCCTACGAGCAGTACTTC. This encodes CASSWSGRRPYEQYF.

The chain recombines TRBV5-6 with TRBJ2-7; possible D gene TRBD2, 5 bases. This CDR3 contains 15 residues. The V gene lost 0 bases and the J gene lost 1 base, with 11 bases spanning the gap. Germline V gene sequence: CDR1 SGHDT, CDR2 YYEEEE. The CDR3 spells CASSLAIAISYEQYF. The CDR3 DNA reads TGTGCCAGCAGCTTGGCGATAGCGATTTCCTACGAGCAGTACTTC. The whole variable domain, filled in from reference TRBV5-6 and TRBJ2-7, reads DAGVTQSPTHLIKTRGQQVTLRCSPKSGHDTVSWYQQALGQGPQFIFQYYEEEERQRGNFPDRFSGHQFPNYSSELNVNALLLGDSALYLCASSLAIAISYEQYFGPGTRLTVT.

The genes are TRBV5-4 and TRBJ2-5; tentative D call: TRBD2 (6 bases). From germline, CDR1 is SGHNT and CDR2 YYREEE (reference sequence). Trimming removed 0 bases at V and 1 base at J, with 13 bases between. CDR3 length: 16 residues. This CDR3 reads CASSLDLAGSQETQYF. CDR3 bases: TGTGCCAGCAGCTTGGATCTCGCGGGATCCCAAGAGACCCAGTACTTC.

This rearrangement joins TRBV18 to TRBJ2-7, with 7 bases aligning to TRBD1. Germline V gene data show CDR1 as KGHSH and CDR2 as LQKENI. After removal of 3 bases from V and 2 bases from J, the junction contained 4 bases not matched to a gene. The CDR3 is made up of 14 amino acids. CDR3 protein: CASSPRGQTYEQYF. Here the CDR3 DNA reads TGTGCCAGCTCACCTCGGGGACAGACCTACGAGCAGTACTTC. The full variable domain, completed using reference TRBV18 and TRBJ2-7, is NAGVMQNPRHLVRRRGQEARLRCSPMKGHSHVYWYRQLPEEGLKFMVYLQKENIIDESGMPKERFSAEFPKEGPSILRIQQVVRGDSAAYFCASSPRGQTYEQYFGPGTRLTVT.

This chain joins TRBV6-5 and TRBJ2-7; TRBD1 matches 10 bases. The germline V gene encodes CDR1 MNHEY and CDR2 SVGAGI. The CDR3 contains 14 residues. Unmatched junction bases numbered 7, after V lost 5 bases and J lost 6 bases. This CDR3 is CASSPGQGLSEQYF. CDR3 in DNA: TGTGCCAGCAGTCCGGGACAGGGGCTCTCCGAGCAGTACTTC.

J is TRBJ2-7 and V is TRBV7-8; D remains ambiguous. Germline CDR1 reads SGHVS; CDR2 reads FQNEAQ. V was shortened by 5 bases and J by 0 bases, with 14 bases between the two germline ends. CDR3 length equals 15 residues. CDR3 DNA: TGTGCCAGCAGCCTGCTGGCAGATCTCTCCTACGAGCAGTACTTC. Protein product: CASSLLADLSYEQYF.

The genes are TRBV6-1 and TRBJ1-6; D uncertain. This CDR3 contains 17 residues. V was clipped by 0 bases and J by 0 bases, with 9 bases between them. CDR1 and CDR2 (germline): MNHNS, SASEGT. DNA of the CDR3: TGTGCCAGCAGTGAAGCGGTTCCGAGCTCCTATAATTCACCCCTCCACTTT. It yields the protein CASSEAVPSSYNSPLHF.

This sequence joins TRBV3-1 (or the pseudogene TRBV3-2) and TRBJ2-3; weak D call: TRBD2 (6 bases). V was shortened by 1 base and J by 8 bases, with 13 bases between the two germline ends. Germline V lookup: CDR1 LGHDT, CDR2 YNNKEL (reference sequence). The CDR3 has 14 residues. The CDR3 DNA reads TGTGCCAGCAGCCAAGGGATCGCGGGGAGTACGCAGTATTTT. Protein: CASSQGIAGSTQYF.

This chain links TRBV7-6 with TRBJ2-7; TRBD1 matches 7 bases. The ends lost 2 bases at V and 0 bases at J; junction bases unmatched: 7. CDR3 length: 16 residues. Germline assignment: CDR1 SGHVS and CDR2 FNYEAQ. The CDR3: CASSLSLWDSSYEQYF. The CDR3 region has the DNA TGTGCCAGCAGCTTATCTCTCTGGGACAGCTCCTACGAGCAGTACTTC.

The chain combines TRBV5-1 with TRBJ2-3, with D perhaps matching TRBD2 (5 bases). V lost 1 base to trimming and J lost 5 bases, with 14 bases between them. From germline, CDR1 is SGHRS and CDR2 YFSETQ. The CDR3 sequence is 15 residues long. CDR3 protein: CASSLRDFGIDTQYF. The CDR3 coding sequence is TGCGCCAGCAGCTTGCGGGATTTTGGCATAGATACGCAGTATTTT.

This clone has just one count. The V call is TRBV27, the J call TRBJ2-2; weak D call: TRBD1 (5 bases). The CDR3 has 17 residues. Per germline, CDR1 MNHEY and CDR2 SMNVEV (reference sequence). V shed 5 bases and J shed 4 bases, with 20 bases lying between them. The CDR3 loop is CASSPVRQLSGTGELFF. CDR3 DNA sequence: TGTGCCAGCAGTCCCGTTCGACAGCTTTCGGGCACCGGGGAGCTGTTTTTT.

The chain carries TRBV9 and TRBJ2-7; the match to TRBD1 covers 7 bases. The CDR3 sequence is 15 residues long. V shed 4 bases, J shed 4 bases, and the junction held 11 bases outside the gene matches. Germline assignment: CDR1 SGDLS and CDR2 YYNGEE. This CDR3 reads CASSRQGGLFYEQYF. The CDR3 DNA sequence: TGTGCCAGCAGCAGACAGGGCGGCCTATTTTACGAGCAGTACTTC.

This clone came up once. The V gene is TRBV20-1, the J gene TRBJ2-7; D gene uncertain. The V end was cut by 6 bases, the J end by 4 bases, with 10 bases between. Germline-derived CDR1 and CDR2 are DFQATT and SNEGSKA (reference sequence). This CDR3 spans 11 amino acids. Here the CDR3 reads CSARMRYEQYF. The CDR3 DNA sequence: TGCAGTGCCCGAATGAGATACGAGCAGTACTTC.

This clone was seen a handful of times. The gene calls are TRBV10-3 and TRBJ2-7; D gene ambiguous. Looked up from germline, CDR1 is ENHRY and CDR2 is SYGVKD. This CDR3 spans 11 amino acids. The V and J ends lost 0 bases and 7 bases respectively, with 4 bases between them. CDR3 nucleotides: TGTGCCATCAGTGAGTCCCTTGAGCAGTACTTC. It encodes CAISESLEQYF.

The rearrangement uses TRBV9 and TRBJ2-7; 13 bases line up with TRBD2. The germline CDR1 and CDR2 sequences are SGDLS and YYNGEE. This CDR3 contains 15 residues. Trimming took 4 bases from V and 2 from J; bases not matched to a gene: 3. The CDR3 nucleotides are TGTGCCAGCAGCACGGGACTAGCGGGGCCCTACGAGCAGTACTTC. Its protein is CASSTGLAGPYEQYF. Filled out from reference TRBV9 and TRBJ2-7, the complete variable domain reads DSGVTQTPKHLITATGQRVTLRCSPRSGDLSVYWYQQSLDQGLQFLIQYYNGEERAKGNILERFSAQQFPDLHSELNLSSLELGDSALYFCASSTGLAGPYEQYFGPGTRLTVT.

The chain couples TRBV28 to TRBJ1-1; no firm D call. Trimming shortened V by 5 bases and J by 2 bases, and 24 bases separated the two germline ends. CDR1 is MDHEN, CDR2 SYDVKM, per germline. The CDR3 covers 18 residues. The CDR3 reads CASSPLPARGLSNTEAFF. As DNA, the CDR3 is TGTGCCAGCAGTCCCCTCCCCGCTCGGGGATTGAGTAACACTGAAGCTTTCTTT.

The chain carries TRBV5-4 and TRBJ2-1; TRBD1 matches 10 bases. The CDR3 covers 15 residues. Germline assignment: CDR1 SGHNT and CDR2 YYREEE (reference sequence). J gave up 7 bases and V 4 bases, and 8 bases lay outside the gene matches. The CDR3 sequence is CASSHRQGAQNEQFF. The CDR3 region has the DNA TGTGCCAGCAGCCATAGACAGGGGGCACAAAATGAGCAGTTCTTC.

In its sample, this clone was seen a few times. V and J are TRBV27 and TRBJ1-4, with D perhaps matching TRBD1 (6 bases). CDR1 and CDR2 from the germline V gene are MNHEY and SMNVEV (reference sequence). The CDR3 length is 15 residues. Trimming took off 5 bases at V and 0 bases at J, with 10 bases between the two ends. CDR3: CASSPPGATNEKLFF. CDR3 DNA: TGTGCCAGCAGTCCACCAGGGGCAACTAATGAAAAACTGTTTTTT.

The chain uses TRBV7-9 and TRBJ1-2, with 7 positions matching TRBD1. CDR3 size: 15 residues. In germline, CDR1 is SEHNR, CDR2 FQNEAQ (reference sequence). V dropped 0 bases and J dropped 1; count of bases not matched to a gene: 2. The CDR3 DNA sequence: TGTGCCAGCAGCTTAGCGAACAGGGGTAACTATGGCTACACCTTC. It codes for CASSLANRGNYGYTF.

Written as DNA, the CDR3 is TGTGCCAGCAGTCGGGGGGCTGATTCACCCCTCCACTTT. Translating it yields CASSRGADSPLHF. The rearrangement links TRBV6-5 to TRBJ1-6, with D maybe TRBD1 (6 bases). CDR1 is MNHEY, CDR2 SVGAGI, per germline. The V gene lost 5 bases and the J gene lost 8 bases, with 10 bases spanning the gap. The length of the CDR3 is 13 residues.

The chain combines TRBV10-3 with TRBJ1-1, with 7 bases matching TRBD1. V lost 6 bases and J lost 1; bases outside the gene matches: 14. Germline CDR1 and CDR2: ENHRY and SYGVKD. The CDR3 sequence is 17 residues long. CDR3 protein: CAIREGAPKGQNTEAFF. CDR3 nucleotides: TGTGCCATCAGAGAGGGGGCGCCCAAAGGTCAGAACACTGAAGCTTTCTTT.

This clone has more than one count but fewer than ten. V usage is TRBV28 and J usage is TRBJ1-2; D perhaps matches TRBD1 (6 bases). V was shortened by 9 bases and J by 6 bases, with 14 bases between the two germline ends. This CDR3 has 12 residues. Germline V gene data show CDR1 as MDHEN and CDR2 as SYDVKM. CDR3 region: CASNQGPDGYTF. The DNA for the CDR3 is TGTGCCAGTAATCAGGGGCCAGATGGCTACACCTTC.

The CDR3 loop is CASSLDGTENEKLFF. In DNA form, the CDR3 reads TGTGCCAGCAGCTTAGACGGGACAGAGAATGAAAAACTGTTTTTT. J is TRBJ1-4 and V is TRBV7-2; TRBD1 agrees at 7 bases. The junction had 4 bases not matched to a gene; V was cut back by 1 base and J by 5 bases. Germline V lookup: CDR1 SGHTA, CDR2 FQGNSA. This CDR3 has 15 amino acids.